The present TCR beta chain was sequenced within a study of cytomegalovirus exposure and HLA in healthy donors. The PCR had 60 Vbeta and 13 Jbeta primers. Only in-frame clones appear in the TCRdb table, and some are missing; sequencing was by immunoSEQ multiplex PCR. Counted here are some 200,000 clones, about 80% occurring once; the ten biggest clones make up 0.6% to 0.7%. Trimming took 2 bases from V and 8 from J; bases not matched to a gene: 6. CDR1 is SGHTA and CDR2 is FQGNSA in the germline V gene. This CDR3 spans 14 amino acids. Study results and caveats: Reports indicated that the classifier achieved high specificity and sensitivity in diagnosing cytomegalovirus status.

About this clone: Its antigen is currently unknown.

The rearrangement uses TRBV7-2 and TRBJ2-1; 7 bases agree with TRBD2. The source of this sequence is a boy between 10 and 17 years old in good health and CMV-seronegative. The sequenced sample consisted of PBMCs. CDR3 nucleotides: TGTGCCAGCAGCTTATCGGCGGGAGAGGATGAGCAGTTCTTC. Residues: CASSLSAGEDEQFF.